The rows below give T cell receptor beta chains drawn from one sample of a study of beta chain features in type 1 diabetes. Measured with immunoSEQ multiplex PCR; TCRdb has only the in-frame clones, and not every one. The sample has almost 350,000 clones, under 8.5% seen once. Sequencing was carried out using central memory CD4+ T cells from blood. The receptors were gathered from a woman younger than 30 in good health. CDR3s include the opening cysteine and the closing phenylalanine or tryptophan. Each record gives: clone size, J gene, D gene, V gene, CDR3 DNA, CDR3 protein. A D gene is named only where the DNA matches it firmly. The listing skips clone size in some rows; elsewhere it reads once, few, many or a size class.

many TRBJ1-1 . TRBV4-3 TGCGCCAGCAGCCACGGGGCCCAGGCCCACCTCTTCTTT CASSHGAQAHLFF
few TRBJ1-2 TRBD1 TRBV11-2 TGTGCCAGCAGCTTAGCCGGACAGGGGAACTATGGCTACACCTTC CASSLAGQGNYGYTF
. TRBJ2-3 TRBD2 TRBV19 TGTGCCAGTAGCAGCGCCCCGCCGGAGAAGGTAGCGGGTGGCACAGATACGCAGTATTTT CASSSAPPEKVAGGTDTQYF
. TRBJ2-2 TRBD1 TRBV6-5 TGTGCCAGCAGTTATAGGGGGCGGAACACCGGGGAGCTGTTTTTT CASSYRGRNTGELFF
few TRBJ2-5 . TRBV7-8 TGTGCCAGCAGCCCAGGGGTAGGCGGACGATTCGGAGAGACCCAGTACTTC CASSPGVGGRFGETQYF
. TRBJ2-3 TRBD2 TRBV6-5 TGTGCCAGCAGTTACACGATACTAGCGATCACAGATACGCAGTATTTT CASSYTILAITDTQYF
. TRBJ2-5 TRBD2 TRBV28 TGTGCCAGCAGTTTGGGGCTAGCGGATAAAGAGACCCAGTACTTC CASSLGLADKETQYF
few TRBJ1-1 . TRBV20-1 TGCAGTGCTAGATTGCAGGTTGAAGCTTTCTTT CSARLQVEAFF
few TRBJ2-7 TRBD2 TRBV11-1 TGTGCCAGCAGCTCGCCAGGGACTAGCTCCATTCAGCAGTACTTC CASSSPGTSSIQQYF
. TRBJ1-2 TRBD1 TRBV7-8 TGTGCCAGCAGCCCGAGGCAGGGGGTGGAGTATGGCTACACCTTC CASSPRQGVEYGYTF
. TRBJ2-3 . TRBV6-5 TGTGCCAGCGCGTCGAGGGAGTGGGGAGATACGCAGTATTTT CASASREWGDTQYF
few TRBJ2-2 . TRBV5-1 TGCGCCAGCAGCCTTAGACCGTCCGGGGAGCTGTTTTTT CASSLRPSGELFF
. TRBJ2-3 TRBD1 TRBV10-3 TGTGCCATCAGTGCCTCAACCCAAACCAACAGGGGTCTCCGCACAGATACGCAGTATTTT CAISASTQTNRGLRTDTQYF
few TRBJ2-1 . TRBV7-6 TGTGCCAGCAGCTTAGTACAGGGCCAACGAGTTGAGCAGTTCTTC CASSLVQGQRVEQFF
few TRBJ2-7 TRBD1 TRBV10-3 TGTGCCATCAAGTGGAACCGGGACAGCGAGCAGTACTTC CAIKWNRDSEQYF
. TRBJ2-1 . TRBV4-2 TGTGCCAGCAGCTTTGACCTTAATGAGCAGTTCTTC CASSFDLNEQFF
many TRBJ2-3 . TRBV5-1 TGCGCCAGCAGCTTTCTATCGCTCGGTGCTAGCACAGATACGCAGTATTTT CASSFLSLGASTDTQYF
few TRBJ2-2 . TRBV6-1 TGTGCCAGCAGTGAACTTCCAGGGATGAACACCGGGGAGCTGTTTTTT CASSELPGMNTGELFF
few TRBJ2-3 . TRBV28 TGTGCCAGCAGTACCCGGGACCGCACAGATACGCAGTATTTT CASSTRDRTDTQYF
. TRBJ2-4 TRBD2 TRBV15 TGTGCCACCAGCAGGGACCTACGGGACTATCAAAACATTCAGTACTTC CATSRDLRDYQNIQYF
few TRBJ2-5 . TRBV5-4 TGTGCCAGCAGCTACGATCGGGAGACCCAGTACTTC CASSYDRETQYF
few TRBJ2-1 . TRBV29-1 TGCAGCGTTGGGCTAGGCCCATGGGAGCAGTTCTTC CSVGLGPWEQFF
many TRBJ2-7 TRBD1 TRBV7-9 TGTGCCAGCAGCCAACCAAGGGGGCGCAGCTCCTACGAGCAGTACTTC CASSQPRGRSSYEQYF
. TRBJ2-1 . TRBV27 TGTGCCAGCAGCCTATCCTCACCCCGGGTAGCGTTCTCCTACAATGAGCAGTTCTTC CASSLSSPRVAFSYNEQFF
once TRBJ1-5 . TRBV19 TGTGCCAGTAGTGTTTGGGGCTATCAGCCCCAGCATTTT CASSVWGYQPQHF
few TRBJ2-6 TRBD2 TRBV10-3 TGTGCCATCAGTGTGGAGCGGGATCGCCCCCTCAGTGGGGCCAACGTCCTGACTTTC CAISVERDRPLSGANVLTF
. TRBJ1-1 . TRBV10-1 TGCGCCAGCAGGAGCACTGAAGCTTTCTTT CASRSTEAFF
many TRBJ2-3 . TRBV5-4 TGTGCCAGCAGCTTGTTCTCCGGAGGTTCCACAGATACGCAGTATTTT CASSLFSGGSTDTQYF
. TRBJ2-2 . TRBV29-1 TGCAGCGTTGAGAGCTCGAACACCGGGGAGCTGTTTTTT CSVESSNTGELFF
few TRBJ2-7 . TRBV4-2 TGTGCCAGCAGCCAAGATTTGGTTTTTCGCGAGCAGTACTTC CASSQDLVFREQYF
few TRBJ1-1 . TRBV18 TGTGCCAGCTCACGGACCATGGGCCGAGGGAACACTGAAGCTTTCTTT CASSRTMGRGNTEAFF
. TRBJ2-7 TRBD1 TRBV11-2 TGTGCCAGCAGTAAGGACAGGAACCACGAGCAGTACTTC CASSKDRNHEQYF
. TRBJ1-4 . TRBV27 TGTGCCAGCAGTCCCCAGGGGATGCCTAATGAAAAACTGTTTTTT CASSPQGMPNEKLFF
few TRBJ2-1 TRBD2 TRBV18 TGTGCCAGCTCACCACCTGGTCTGGGCGGGAGAAACAATGAGCAGTTCTTC CASSPPGLGGRNNEQFF
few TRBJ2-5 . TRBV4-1 TGCGCCAGCAGCCATCTGGGACGGAGACAAGAGACCCAGTACTTC CASSHLGRRQETQYF
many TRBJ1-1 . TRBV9 TGTGCCAGCAGCGTCCGAGGTATGAACACTGAAGCTTTCTTT CASSVRGMNTEAFF
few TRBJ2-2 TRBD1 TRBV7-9 TGTGCCAGCAGCTTTCCAATAAAGACAGGGGCCGGGGAGCTGTTTTTT CASSFPIKTGAGELFF
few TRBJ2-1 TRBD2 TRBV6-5 TGTGCCAGCTCCATTATCCGGACTAGCGGGAGTGTGCAGTTCTTC CASSIIRTSGSVQFF
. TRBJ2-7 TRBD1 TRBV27 TGTGCCAGCAGTTTCGACAGGGCCTCCTACGAGCAGTACTTC CASSFDRASYEQYF
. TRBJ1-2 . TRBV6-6 TGTGCCAGCAGTCCACAACAGGCTAACTATGGCTACACCTTC CASSPQQANYGYTF
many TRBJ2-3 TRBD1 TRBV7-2 TGTGCCAGCAGCCTACGACAGGGGGTCGGCACAGATACGCAGTATTTT CASSLRQGVGTDTQYF
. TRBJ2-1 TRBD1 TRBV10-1 TGCGCCAGCAGTTACCTCCGGGACAGGGGGCTTAATGAGCAGTTCTTC CASSYLRDRGLNEQFF
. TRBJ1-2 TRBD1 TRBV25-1 TGTGCCAGCAGTGAGACAGGGACCGCCGTAGCCTATGGCTACACCTTC CASSETGTAVAYGYTF
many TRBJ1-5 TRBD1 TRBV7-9 TGTGCCAGCAGCCTGACAGGGGGCGGGAGCAATCAGCCCCAGCATTTT CASSLTGGGSNQPQHF
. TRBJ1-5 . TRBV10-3 TGTGCCATCAGGGCCGAGGAGAATCAGCCCCAGCATTTT CAIRAEENQPQHF
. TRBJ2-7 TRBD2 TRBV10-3 TGTGCCATCAGGCGCGGGAGCTCCTACGAGCAGTACTTC CAIRRGSSYEQYF
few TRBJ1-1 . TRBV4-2 TGTGCCAGCAGCCAAGCAGGTCAGATGAACACTGAAGCTTTCTTT CASSQAGQMNTEAFF